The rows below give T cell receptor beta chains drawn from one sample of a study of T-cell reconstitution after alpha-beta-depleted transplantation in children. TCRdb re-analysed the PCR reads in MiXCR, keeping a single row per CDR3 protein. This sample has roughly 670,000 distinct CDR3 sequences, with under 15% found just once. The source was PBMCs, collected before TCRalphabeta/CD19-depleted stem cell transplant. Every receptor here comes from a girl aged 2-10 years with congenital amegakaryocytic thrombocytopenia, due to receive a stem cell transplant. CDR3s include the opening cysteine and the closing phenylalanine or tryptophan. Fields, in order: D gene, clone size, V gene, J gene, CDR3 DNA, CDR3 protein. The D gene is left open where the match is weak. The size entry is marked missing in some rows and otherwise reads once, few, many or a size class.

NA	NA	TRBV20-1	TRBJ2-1	TGCAGTGCGAGAGTATATCTGTCGGAGGGCCGGGGCAATGAGCAGTTCTTC	CSARVYLSEGRGNEQFF
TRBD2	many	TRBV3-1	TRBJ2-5	TGTGCCAGCAGCCAAGATCAGCTAGCGGGAGAAGAGACCCAGTACTTC	CASSQDQLAGEETQYF
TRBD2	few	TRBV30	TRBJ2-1	TGTGCCTGGAGTCAGACTAGCGGGATGTACAATGAGCAGTTCTTC	CAWSQTSGMYNEQFF
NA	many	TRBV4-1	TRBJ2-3	TGCGCCAGCAGCCAGCTAGAGGTAGCGGATACGCAGTATTTT	CASSQLEVADTQYF
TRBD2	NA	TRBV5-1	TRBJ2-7	TGCGCCAGCAGCTTGGCCGGGACTAGCGGGCGCTCCTACGAGCAGTACTTC	CASSLAGTSGRSYEQYF
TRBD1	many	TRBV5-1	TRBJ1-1	TGCGCCAGCAGCCCCGCGACAGGGGGCCACCTTGAAGCTTTCTTT	CASSPATGGHLEAFF
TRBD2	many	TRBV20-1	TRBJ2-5	TGCAGTGCTAGAGATCTATTTTTGGCTAGCGGGAGTACGGAGACCCAGTACTTC	CSARDLFLASGSTETQYF
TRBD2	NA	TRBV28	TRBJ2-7	TGTGCCAGCAGTCACGGACTAGCGGGTACCTACGAGCAGTACTTC	CASSHGLAGTYEQYF
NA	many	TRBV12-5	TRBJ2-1	TGTGCTAGTGGTTTGGTACTAGGGGGGAGTTCCTCTGATGAGCAGTTCTTC	CASGLVLGGSSSDEQFF
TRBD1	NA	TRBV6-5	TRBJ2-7	TGTGCCAGCAGTTTCCATCAGGGGGCACCCACCTACGAGCAGTACTTC	CASSFHQGAPTYEQYF
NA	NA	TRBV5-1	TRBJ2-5	TGCGCCAGCGGTCGAGACCCACAGCAGCAAGAGACCCAGTACTTC	CASGRDPQQQETQYF
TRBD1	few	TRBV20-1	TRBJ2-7	TGCAGTGCTAGAGATAGACAGGGTATCCTCTCCGAGCAGTACTTC	CSARDRQGILSEQYF
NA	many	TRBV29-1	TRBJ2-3	TGCAGCGTTGCGGGGGTAATAGATACGCAGTATTTT	CSVAGVIDTQYF
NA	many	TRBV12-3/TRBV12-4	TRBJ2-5	TGTGCCAGCAGTGGATACGCGGACGGTGGAAAAGAGACCCAGTACTTC	CASSGYADGGKETQYF
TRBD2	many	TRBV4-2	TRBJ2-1	TGTGCCAGCAGCCAAGATGTCGGGAGGGGGAGAACTGAGCAGTTCTTC	CASSQDVGRGRTEQFF
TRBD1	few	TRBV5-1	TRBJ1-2	TGCGCCAGCAGCTCAACTCGGACAGGGAGCTATGGCTACACCTTC	CASSSTRTGSYGYTF
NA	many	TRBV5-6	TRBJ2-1	TGTGCCAGCAGCTCCGATCCCGGGCTGGTCTACAATGAGCAGTTCTTC	CASSSDPGLVYNEQFF
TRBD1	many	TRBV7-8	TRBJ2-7	TGTGCCAGCAGCCTACCGGGACAGTTCCTCTCCTACGAGCAGTACTTC	CASSLPGQFLSYEQYF
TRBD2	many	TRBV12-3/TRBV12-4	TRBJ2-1	TGTGCCAGCAGTTTGCAGCTAGCGGGAGTCGATGAGCAGTTCTTC	CASSLQLAGVDEQFF
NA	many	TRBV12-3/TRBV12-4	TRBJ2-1	TGTGCCAGCACGATTAGCGAAAACTACAATGAGCAGTTCTTC	CASTISENYNEQFF
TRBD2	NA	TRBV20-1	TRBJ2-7	TGCAGTGTTAGCCCTACTAGCGGGACGAATTCCTACGAGCAGTACTTC	CSVSPTSGTNSYEQYF
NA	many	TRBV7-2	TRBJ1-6	TGTGCCAGCAGCTTAAAGGCCAGAAATAATTCACCCCTCCACTTT	CASSLKARNNSPLHF
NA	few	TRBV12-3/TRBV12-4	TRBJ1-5	TGTGCCAGCAGTTTAGGGAAGACCCAGCATTTT	CASSLGKTQHF
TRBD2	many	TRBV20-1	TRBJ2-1	TGCAGTGCCGGGGGGTTAGCGGGAGGGGAAAATGAGCAGTTCTTC	CSAGGLAGGENEQFF
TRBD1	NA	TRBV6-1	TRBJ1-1	TGTGCCAGCAGTCAGCCGGGACAGGGGACTGAAGCTTTCTTT	CASSQPGQGTEAFF
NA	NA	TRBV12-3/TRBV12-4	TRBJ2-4	TGTGCCAGCAGTCCGCGGGGTCAAGGTGTCAAAAACATTCAGTACTTC	CASSPRGQGVKNIQYF